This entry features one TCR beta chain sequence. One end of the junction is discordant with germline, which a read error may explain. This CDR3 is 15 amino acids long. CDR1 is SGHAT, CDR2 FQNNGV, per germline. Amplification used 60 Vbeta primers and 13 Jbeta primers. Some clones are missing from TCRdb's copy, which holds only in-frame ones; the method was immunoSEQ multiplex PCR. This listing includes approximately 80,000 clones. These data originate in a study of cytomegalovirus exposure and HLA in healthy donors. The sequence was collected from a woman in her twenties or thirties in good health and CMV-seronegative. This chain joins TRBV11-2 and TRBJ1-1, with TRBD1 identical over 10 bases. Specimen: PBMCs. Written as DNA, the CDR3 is TGTGCCAGCAGTTCGGACAGGGGGATGAACACTGAAGATTTCTTT. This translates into CASSSDRGMNTEDFF. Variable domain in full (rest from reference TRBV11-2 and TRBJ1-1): EAGVAQSPRYKIIEKRQSVAFWCNPISGHATLYWYQQILGQGPKLLIQFQNNGVVDDSQLPKDRFSAERLKGVDSTLKIQPAKLEDSAVYLCASSSDRGMNTEDFFGQGTRLTVV.